A selection of T cell receptor beta chains follows, all from one sample in a study of T cell responses to AZD1222 COVID-19 vaccine. Using immunoSEQ multiplex PCR, the repertoire was profiled, and TCRdb retains in-frame clones only, with some absent. The sample contains 100,000 to 150,000 clones, 93% of which appear only once. The sequencing used peripheral blood, collected on day 0 of AZD1222 vaccination. All receptors come from an adult in good health. The CDR3 runs from the conserved cysteine through the conserved F or W. D genes are given only for firm matches. Rows may omit the clone size; those that give it use once, few, many or a size class.

J: TRBJ2-3
D: -
size: -
V: TRBV5-1
DNA: TGCGCCGTCTCTCGGGGGAGTTCCACAGATACGCAGTATTTT
CDR3: CAVSRGSSTDTQYF

J: TRBJ2-7
D: TRBD2
size: -
V: TRBV7-2
DNA: TGTGCCAGCAGCTTATGGGGAGCGGGGAGCTACGAGCAGTACTTC
CDR3: CASSLWGAGSYEQYF

J: TRBJ2-1
D: TRBD2
size: -
V: TRBV4-3
DNA: TGCGCCAGCAGCCGATTTGGGACTAGCGCCTACAATGAGCAGTTCTTC
CDR3: CASSRFGTSAYNEQFF

J: TRBJ2-7
D: TRBD1
size: once
V: TRBV6-1
DNA: TGTGCCAGCAGTGTTCACCCATACGGGACAGGGAGCTACGAGCAGTACTTC
CDR3: CASSVHPYGTGSYEQYF

J: TRBJ1-4
D: TRBD1
size: once
V: TRBV3-1/TRBV3-2
DNA: TGTGCCAGCAGCACCAGGACAGGGTCTAATGAAAAACTGTTTTTT
CDR3: CASSTRTGSNEKLFF

J: TRBJ1-1
D: -
size: -
V: TRBV4-2
DNA: TGTGCCAGCAGCCAAGATTATAGTTACGCTTTCTTT
CDR3: CASSQDYSYAFF

J: TRBJ2-5
D: TRBD2
size: -
V: TRBV11-2
DNA: TGTGCCAGCAGCTCAGAGGTACCGGGACTCCGGGGGGGAGAGACCCAGTACTTC
CDR3: CASSSEVPGLRGGETQYF

J: TRBJ1-2
D: -
size: -
V: TRBV5-5
DNA: TGTGCCAGCAGCGCATTTACGGGGACTTTATACACCTTC
CDR3: CASSAFTGTLYTF

J: TRBJ1-1
D: TRBD1
size: -
V: TRBV10-3
DNA: TGTGCCATCAGTGACGGGGGACAGACAAGCTTT
CDR3: CAISDGGQTSF

J: TRBJ1-2
D: -
size: -
V: TRBV6-2/TRBV6-3
DNA: TGTGCCAGCAGTTACGAGGACAGCTATGGCTACACCTTC
CDR3: CASSYEDSYGYTF

J: TRBJ2-7
D: TRBD2
size: -
V: TRBV5-1
DNA: TGCGCCAGCAGCAGGGGACTAGCGGGGGGGCTCTCCTACGAGCAGTACTTC
CDR3: CASSRGLAGGLSYEQYF

J: TRBJ2-1
D: -
size: -
V: TRBV3-1/TRBV3-2
DNA: TGTGCCAGCAGCAACGGGCGGAGGGATGAGCAGTTCTTC
CDR3: CASSNGRRDEQFF

J: TRBJ1-2
D: TRBD1
size: -
V: TRBV4-3
DNA: TGCGCCAGCAGTCGAGGACAGGGTGGCTACACCTTC
CDR3: CASSRGQGGYTF

J: TRBJ1-6
D: -
size: -
V: TRBV5-1
DNA: TGCGCCAGCAAGGGGGGGAATAATTCACCCCTCCACTTT
CDR3: CASKGGNNSPLHF

J: TRBJ1-1
D: -
size: -
V: TRBV4-1
DNA: TGCGCCAGCAGCCAAGAAGAACTGGGGGGGTCCGAAGCTTTCTTT
CDR3: CASSQEELGGSEAFF

J: TRBJ1-3
D: -
size: -
V: TRBV7-2
DNA: TGTGCCAGCAGCCCAAACGCGTTAACGCCAGGCACTGGAAACACCATATATTTT
CDR3: CASSPNALTPGTGNTIYF

J: TRBJ2-3
D: TRBD1
size: -
V: TRBV7-2
DNA: TGTGCCAGCAGCCCCCGTCCTGGACAGGGTAGTCCAGATACGCAGTATTTT
CDR3: CASSPRPGQGSPDTQYF

J: TRBJ2-5
D: TRBD2
size: -
V: TRBV14
DNA: TGTGCCAGCAGCCAAACACACCAGCGGGGGGGCCGAGAGACCCAGTACTTC
CDR3: CASSQTHQRGGRETQYF

J: TRBJ2-7
D: -
size: -
V: TRBV30
DNA: TGTGCCTGGAGTGTACAGGGATCCTACTACGAGCAGTACTTC
CDR3: CAWSVQGSYYEQYF

J: TRBJ2-1
D: -
size: -
V: TRBV7-2
DNA: TGTGCCAGCTTAACCGGTTCCTCGACCAGAGAGCAGTTCTTC
CDR3: CASLTGSSTREQFF

J: TRBJ1-5
D: -
size: -
V: TRBV3-1/TRBV3-2
DNA: TGTGCCAGCAGCTGGGGGGGCAGGGATGATCAGCCCCAGCATTTT
CDR3: CASSWGGRDDQPQHF

J: TRBJ1-2
D: -
size: -
V: TRBV10-3
DNA: TGTGCCATCAGTGACATGAGGGAGGAAGGCTACACCTTC
CDR3: CAISDMREEGYTF